Following are 18 T cell receptor beta chains from one sample sequenced in a study of cytomegalovirus exposure and HLA in healthy donors. The PCR was carried out with 60 Vbeta primers and 13 Jbeta primers. Measured with immunoSEQ multiplex PCR; TCRdb has only the in-frame clones, and not every one. The sample has approximately 120,000 clones, just under 75% seen once. Source material: PBMCs. These receptor sequences come from a man aged 55 to 70 in good health and CMV-seropositive.

This clone has only a few counts. The chain is built from TRBV6-1 and TRBJ2-7, with 9 bases lining up with TRBD2. The germline V gene encodes CDR1 MNHNS and CDR2 SASEGT. CDR3 length: 14 amino acids. J was trimmed by 4 bases and V by 8 bases; bases with no gene match: 9. CDR3 loop: CASEKTSGFYEQYF. Here the CDR3 DNA reads TGTGCCAGCGAGAAGACTAGCGGTTTTTACGAGCAGTACTTC.

The gene calls are TRBV5-6 and TRBJ1-6; D is possibly TRBD1 (5 bases). Germline V gene sequence: CDR1 SGHDT, CDR2 YYEEEE. Trimming stripped 1 base from V and 7 bases from J, with 12 bases between. The CDR3 has 15 residues. CDR3 residues: CASSLIGGGNSPLHF. The CDR3 nucleotides are TGTGCCAGCAGCTTGATCGGGGGGGGAAATTCACCCCTCCACTTT. Looking up the rest from reference TRBV5-6 and TRBJ1-6 gives the full variable domain: DAGVTQSPTHLIKTRGQQVTLRCSPKSGHDTVSWYQQALGQGPQFIFQYYEEEERQRGNFPDRFSGHQFPNYSSELNVNALLLGDSALYLCASSLIGGGNSPLHFGNGTRLTVT.

The chain recombines TRBV7-9 with TRBJ2-5; tentatively, D is TRBD2 (6 bases). The end of the DNA is better explained by TRBJ2-7, so the J call may be wrong. Germline lookup yields CDR1 SEHNR and CDR2 FQNEAQ (reference sequence). The CDR3 length is 14 residues. The CDR3 protein is CASSVLGGDYEQYF. As DNA, the CDR3 is TGTGCCAGCAGCGTTCTCGGAGGGGATTACGAGCAGTACTTC.

The V and J genes are TRBV5-4 and TRBJ2-2; the match to TRBD2 covers 12 bases. The germline CDR1 and CDR2 sequences are SGHNT and YYREEE (reference sequence). The V and J ends lost 3 bases and 1 base, in that order; junction bases with no gene match: 4. CDR3 length equals 17 residues. CDR3 nucleotide sequence: TGTGCCAGCAGCTCGAAGACTAGCGGGGGGAACACCGGGGAGCTGTTTTTT. This sequence encodes CASSSKTSGGNTGELFF.

This clone was seen once. This chain uses TRBV7-8 with TRBJ2-2; 10 bases are shared with TRBD1. This CDR3 has 16 amino acids. V trimming: 3 bases; J trimming: 2 bases; junction bases outside the gene matches: 3. Germline V gene data show CDR1 as SGHVS and CDR2 as FQNEAQ. CDR3 sequence reads: CASSFGDRGNTGELFF. The CDR3 coding sequence is TGTGCCAGCAGCTTTGGGGACAGGGGTAACACCGGGGAGCTGTTTTTT.

This chain connects TRBV5-6 to TRBJ2-7; 9 nucleotides agree with TRBD1. The CDR3 sequence is 15 residues long. The V segment lost 0 bases and the J segment 3 bases; nucleotides outside the gene matches: 4. CDR1 is SGHDT, CDR2 YYEEEE, per germline. The CDR3 DNA is TGTGCCAGCAGCTTGGGTCGACAGGGGGTCTACGAGCAGTACTTC. This sequence encodes CASSLGRQGVYEQYF. The entire variable domain, with the rest obtained from reference TRBV5-6 and TRBJ2-7, is as follows: DAGVTQSPTHLIKTRGQQVTLRCSPKSGHDTVSWYQQALGQGPQFIFQYYEEEERQRGNFPDRFSGHQFPNYSSELNVNALLLGDSALYLCASSLGRQGVYEQYFGPGTRLTVT.

This clone was picked up a small number of times. The chain uses TRBV5-1 and TRBJ2-1; no clear D. CDR3 size: 13 residues. CDR1 is SGHRS, CDR2 YFSETQ, per germline. Trimming removed 1 base at V and 6 bases at J, with 8 bases between. The CDR3 spells CASSLQASNEQFF. In DNA, the CDR3 is TGCGCCAGCAGCTTGCAAGCGTCCAATGAGCAGTTCTTC.

The chain employs TRBV6-5 and TRBJ2-3, with D unresolved. The germline V gene encodes CDR1 MNHEY and CDR2 SVGAGI. The CDR3 runs to 16 residues. Trimming removed 0 bases at V and 1 base at J, with 11 bases between. DNA of the CDR3: TGTGCCAGCAGTTACTCGAGTTTGGGCGGCACAGATACGCAGTATTTT. It codes for CASSYSSLGGTDTQYF.

This clone has a single count. The gene calls are TRBV5-1 and TRBJ2-5, with D unresolved. The J call is in doubt because the DNA end fits TRBJ2-7 better. Germline assignment: CDR1 SGHRS and CDR2 YFSETQ. This CDR3 is 14 amino acids long. The CDR3 is CASSFTISTYEQYF. CDR3 DNA: TGCGCCAGCAGCTTTACCATCTCTACCTACGAGCAGTACTTC.

A few counts support this clone. The chain is built from TRBV6-1 and TRBJ2-5, with D perhaps TRBD1 (6 bases). The CDR3 runs to 13 residues. V was pared by 6 bases and J by 1 base, with 9 bases between. Germline loops: CDR1 MNHNS, CDR2 SASEGT. For the CDR3, the DNA is TGTGCCAGCAGGATACAGGGCCAAGAGACCCAGTACTTC. Translated: CASRIQGQETQYF.

This clone was observed a handful of times. A read error may produce the germline difference seen at one junction end. The chain combines TRBV7-9 with TRBJ1-2, with 7 bases lining up with TRBD1. The CDR3 runs 12 residues. Germline V gives CDR1 SEHNR, CDR2 FQNEAQ (reference sequence). CDR3 DNA sequence: TGTTCCAGCAGCTTAGTACAGGGGGGCTACACCTTC. It codes for CSSSLVQGGYTF.

V is TRBV2 and J is TRBJ1-1; D is ambiguous. Deletions cut 4 bases from V and 2 bases from J, with 8 bases between. Germline CDR1 SNHLY, CDR2 FYNNEI. The CDR3 runs 13 residues. The CDR3 nucleotides read TGTGCCAGCAGTGGAAGACAAAACACTGAAGCTTTCTTT. It specifies CASSGRQNTEAFF. The whole variable domain, remainder taken from reference TRBV2 and TRBJ1-1, is EPEVTQTPSHQVTQMGQEVILRCVPISNHLYFYWYRQILGQKVEFLVSFYNNEISEKSEIFDDQFSVERPDGSNFTLKIRSTKLEDSAMYFCASSGRQNTEAFFGQGTRLTVV.

CDR3 nucleotides: TGTGCCAGCAGGTTTTATCCAGGGGACACTGAAGCTTTCTTT. As protein: CASRFYPGDTEAFF. The V call is TRBV6-6, the J call TRBJ1-1, with D possibly TRBD1 on 6 matching bases. Germline CDR1 reads MNHNY; CDR2 reads SVGAGI (reference sequence). This CDR3 is built from 14 residues. The V gene lost 6 bases and the J gene lost 3 bases, with 14 bases spanning the gap.

This clone was recorded only once. The V gene is TRBV4-2, the J gene TRBJ2-3; TRBD2 might be the D (5 bases). V lost 1 base and J 1 base, leaving 15 bases between the germline ends. CDR1 LGHNA and CDR2 YNFKEQ come from the germline V gene. The CDR3 is 17 residues long. In nucleotides, the CDR3 is TGTGCCAGCAGCCAAGTACTAGAACAATACCGCACAGATACGCAGTATTTT. This sequence encodes CASSQVLEQYRTDTQYF.

J is TRBJ1-2 and V is TRBV30; 7 bases match TRBD1. Germline lookup yields CDR1 GTSNPN and CDR2 SVGIG (reference sequence). After removal of 8 bases from V and 2 bases from J, the junction contained 8 bases not matched to a gene. The CDR3 covers 13 residues. CDR3 in DNA: TGTGCCCAAAGACAGGGACCGAACTATGGCTACACCTTC. Its translation: CAQRQGPNYGYTF.

The chain links TRBV11-1 to TRBJ1-1, with D possibly matching TRBD1 (6 bases). The germline V gene encodes CDR1 SGHAT and CDR2 FQDESV (reference sequence). V shed 5 bases and J shed 1 base, with 14 bases lying between them. The CDR3 is made up of 15 amino acids. DNA for the CDR3: TGTGCCAGCAGCCCCCTAGTAGGGGGGAACACTGAAGCTTTCTTT. The encoded protein is CASSPLVGGNTEAFF.

This clone has only one observation. The V call is TRBV5-1, the J call TRBJ1-5; D not certain. Trimming stripped 0 bases from V and 9 bases from J, with 10 bases between. Germline V gene data show CDR1 as SGHRS and CDR2 as YFSETQ. The CDR3 is made up of 13 amino acids. The CDR3 loop reads CASSLDTSGPQHF. CDR3 nucleotide sequence: TGCGCCAGCAGCTTGGACACCTCTGGGCCCCAGCATTTT.

The genes are TRBV7-3 and TRBJ2-3, with D tentatively TRBD1 (5 bases). The V gene's germline CDR1 is SGHTA and CDR2 FQGTGA. This CDR3 contains 16 residues. V was pared by 2 bases and J by 1 base, with 13 bases between. The CDR3, as DNA: TGTGCCAGCAGCTTAGAAGGGGATGAGGGCACAGATACGCAGTATTTT. Protein product: CASSLEGDEGTDTQYF.